These 2 T cell receptor beta chains share one sample of origin, sequenced in a study of blood T cell repertoires in COVID-19. Sequencing used immunoSEQ multiplex PCR; TCRdb keeps in-frame clones, though not all of them. The repertoire holds roughly 260,000 clones, 91% seen once, with just over 2.5% in the top ten. Source material: peripheral blood. These receptors all come from a person aged 18 to 29 with COVID-19, enrolled during active disease.

This sequence joins TRBV4-1 and TRBJ2-7, with D possibly being TRBD2 (5 bases). Germline CDR1 is MGHRA and CDR2 is YSYEKL. Trimming stripped 1 base from V and 0 bases from J, with 13 bases between. The CDR3 is 16 amino acids. The CDR3: CASSQGWGAVSYEQYF. CDR3 DNA sequence: TGCGCCAGCAGCCAAGGATGGGGAGCGGTCTCCTACGAGCAGTACTTC.

V is TRBV24-1 and J is TRBJ2-1; 7 nucleotides match TRBD2. Germline loops: CDR1 KGHDR, CDR2 SFDVKD. Trimming removed 7 bases from V and 7 bases from J; junction bases left unmatched: 3. The CDR3 contains 12 residues. The CDR3 DNA is TGTGCCACCAGGTCTAGCGGTAATGAGCAGTTCTTC. It is translated as CATRSSGNEQFF.